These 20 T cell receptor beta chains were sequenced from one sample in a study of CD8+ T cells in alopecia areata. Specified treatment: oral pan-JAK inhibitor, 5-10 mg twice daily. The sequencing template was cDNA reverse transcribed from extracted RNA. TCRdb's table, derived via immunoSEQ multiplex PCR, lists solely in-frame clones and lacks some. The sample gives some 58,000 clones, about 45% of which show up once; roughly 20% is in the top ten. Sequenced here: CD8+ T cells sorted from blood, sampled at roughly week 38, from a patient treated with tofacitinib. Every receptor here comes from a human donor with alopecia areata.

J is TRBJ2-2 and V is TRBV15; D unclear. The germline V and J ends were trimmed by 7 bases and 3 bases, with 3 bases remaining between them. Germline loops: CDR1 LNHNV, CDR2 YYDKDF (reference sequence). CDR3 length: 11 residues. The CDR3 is CATTDTGELFF. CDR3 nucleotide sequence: TGTGCCACCACGGACACCGGGGAGCTGTTTTTT. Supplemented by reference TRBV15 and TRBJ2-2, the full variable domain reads DAMVIQNPRYQVTQFGKPVTLSCSQTLNHNVMYWYQQKSSQAPKLLFHYYDKDFNNEADTPDNFQSRRPNTSFCFLDIRSPGLGDTAMYLCATTDTGELFFGEGSRLTVL.

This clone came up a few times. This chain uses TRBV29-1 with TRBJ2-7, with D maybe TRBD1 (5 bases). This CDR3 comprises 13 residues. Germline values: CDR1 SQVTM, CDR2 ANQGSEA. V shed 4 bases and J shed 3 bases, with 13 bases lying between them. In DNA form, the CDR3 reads TGCAGCGTTGGGGATGGGGCCTTCTACGAGCAGTACTTC. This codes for CSVGDGAFYEQYF.

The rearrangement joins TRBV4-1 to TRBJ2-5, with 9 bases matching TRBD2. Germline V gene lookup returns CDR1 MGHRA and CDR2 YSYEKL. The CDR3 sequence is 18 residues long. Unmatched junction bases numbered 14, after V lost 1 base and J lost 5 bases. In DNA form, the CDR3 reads TGCGCCAGCAGCCAAGCTCCCCTCTTCCTAGCGGGATGGGAGACCCAGTACTTC. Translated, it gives CASSQAPLFLAGWETQYF.

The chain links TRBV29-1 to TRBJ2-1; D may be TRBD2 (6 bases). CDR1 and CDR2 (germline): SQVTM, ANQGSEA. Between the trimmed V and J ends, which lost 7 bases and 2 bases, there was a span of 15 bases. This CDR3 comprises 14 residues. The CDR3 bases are TGCAGCGGGACGGGACTCCTTGCCTACAATGAGCAGTTCTTC. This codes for CSGTGLLAYNEQFF.

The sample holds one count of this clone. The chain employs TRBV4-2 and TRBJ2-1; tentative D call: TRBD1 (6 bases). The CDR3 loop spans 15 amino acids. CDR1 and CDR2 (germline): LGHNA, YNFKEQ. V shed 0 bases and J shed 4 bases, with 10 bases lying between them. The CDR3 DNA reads TGTGCCAGCAGCCAAGATGAGGGGGAATACAATGAGCAGTTCTTC. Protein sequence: CASSQDEGEYNEQFF.

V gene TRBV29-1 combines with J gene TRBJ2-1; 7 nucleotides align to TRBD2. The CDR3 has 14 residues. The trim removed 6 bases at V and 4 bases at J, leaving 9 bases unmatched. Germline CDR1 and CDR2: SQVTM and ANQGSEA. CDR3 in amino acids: CSVPREADYNEQFF. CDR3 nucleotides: TGCAGCGTCCCTCGGGAGGCCGATTACAATGAGCAGTTCTTC.

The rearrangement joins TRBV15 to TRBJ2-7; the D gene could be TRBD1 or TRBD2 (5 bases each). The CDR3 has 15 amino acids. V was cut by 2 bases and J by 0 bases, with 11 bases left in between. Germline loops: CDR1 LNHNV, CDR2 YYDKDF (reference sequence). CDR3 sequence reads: CATSRTDGTSYEQYF. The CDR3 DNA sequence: TGTGCCACCAGCAGAACAGACGGGACCTCCTACGAGCAGTACTTC.

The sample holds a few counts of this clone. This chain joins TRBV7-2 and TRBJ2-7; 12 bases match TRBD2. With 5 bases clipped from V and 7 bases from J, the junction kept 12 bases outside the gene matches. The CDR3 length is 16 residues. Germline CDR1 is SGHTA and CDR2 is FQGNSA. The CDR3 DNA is TGTGCCAGCAGCGTCCCGCTAGCGGGAGGGCCAAAAGAGCAGTACTTC. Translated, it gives CASSVPLAGGPKEQYF. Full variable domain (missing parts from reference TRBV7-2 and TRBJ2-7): GAGVSQSPSNKVTEKGKDVELRCDPISGHTALYWYRQSLGQGLEFLIYFQGNSAPDKSGLPSDRFSAERTGGSVSTLTIQRTQQEDSAVYLCASSVPLAGGPKEQYFGPGTRLTVT.

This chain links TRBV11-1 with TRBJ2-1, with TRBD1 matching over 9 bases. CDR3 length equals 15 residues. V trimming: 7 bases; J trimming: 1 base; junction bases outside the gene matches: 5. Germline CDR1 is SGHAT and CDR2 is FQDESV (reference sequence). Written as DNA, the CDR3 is TGTGCCAGCACCACAGGGGGCGCGTCCTACAATGAGCAGTTCTTC. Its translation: CASTTGGASYNEQFF.

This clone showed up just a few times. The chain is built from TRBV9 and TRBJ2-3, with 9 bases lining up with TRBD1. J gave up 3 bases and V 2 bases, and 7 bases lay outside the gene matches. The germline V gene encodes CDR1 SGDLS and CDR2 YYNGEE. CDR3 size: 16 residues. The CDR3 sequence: CASSVRGTGRTDTQYF. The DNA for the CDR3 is TGTGCCAGCAGCGTCAGAGGGACAGGGCGGACAGATACGCAGTATTTT.

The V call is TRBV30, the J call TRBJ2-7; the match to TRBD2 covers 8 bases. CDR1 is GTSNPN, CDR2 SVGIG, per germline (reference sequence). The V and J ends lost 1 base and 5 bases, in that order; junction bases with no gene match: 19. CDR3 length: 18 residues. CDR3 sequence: CAWSDRSGSSLFEDEQYF. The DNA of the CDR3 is TGTGCCTGGAGTGACCGAAGCGGGAGTTCCCTTTTCGAGGACGAGCAGTACTTC.

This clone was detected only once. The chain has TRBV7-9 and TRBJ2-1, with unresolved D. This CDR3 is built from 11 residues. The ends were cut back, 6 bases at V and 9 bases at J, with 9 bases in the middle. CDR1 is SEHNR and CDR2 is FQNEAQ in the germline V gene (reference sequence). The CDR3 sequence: CASSQGPEQFF. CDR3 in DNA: TGTGCCAGCAGTCAAGGACCTGAGCAGTTCTTC.

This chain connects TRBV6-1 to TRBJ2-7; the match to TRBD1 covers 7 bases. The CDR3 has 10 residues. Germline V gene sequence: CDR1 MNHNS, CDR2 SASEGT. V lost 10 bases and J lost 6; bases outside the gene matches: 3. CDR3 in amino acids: CATGTAEQYF. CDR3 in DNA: TGTGCCACCGGGACAGCCGAGCAGTACTTC.

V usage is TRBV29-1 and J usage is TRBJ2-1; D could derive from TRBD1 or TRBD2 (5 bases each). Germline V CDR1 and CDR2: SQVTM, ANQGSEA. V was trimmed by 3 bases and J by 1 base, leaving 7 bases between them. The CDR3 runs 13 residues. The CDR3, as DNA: TGCAGCGTTGAGGGGGTTTCCTACAATGAGCAGTTCTTC. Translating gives CSVEGVSYNEQFF.

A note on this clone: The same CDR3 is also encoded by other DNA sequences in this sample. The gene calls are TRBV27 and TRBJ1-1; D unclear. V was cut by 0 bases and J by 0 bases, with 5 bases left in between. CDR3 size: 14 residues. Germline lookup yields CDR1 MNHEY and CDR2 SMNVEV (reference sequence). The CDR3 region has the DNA TGTGCCAGCAGTTTATCCAGTATGAACACTGAAGCTTTCTTT. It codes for CASSLSSMNTEAFF.

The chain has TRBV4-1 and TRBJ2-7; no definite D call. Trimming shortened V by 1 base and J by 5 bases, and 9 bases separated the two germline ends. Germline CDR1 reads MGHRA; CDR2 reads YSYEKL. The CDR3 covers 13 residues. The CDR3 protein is CASSQGVVDEQYF. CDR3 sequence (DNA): TGCGCCAGCAGCCAAGGTGTCGTGGACGAGCAGTACTTC.

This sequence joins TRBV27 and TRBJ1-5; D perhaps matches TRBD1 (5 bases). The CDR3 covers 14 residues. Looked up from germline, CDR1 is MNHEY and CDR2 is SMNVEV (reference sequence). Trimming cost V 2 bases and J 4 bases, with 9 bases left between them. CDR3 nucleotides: TGTGCCAGCAGTTTACGCGGGGGTAATCAGCCCCAGCATTTT. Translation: CASSLRGGNQPQHF.

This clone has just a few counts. CDR3 nucleotides: TGCAGCGGAACAAGCGGAGGCGTTGAGCAGTTCTTC. Amino acid sequence: CSGTSGGVEQFF. The chain links TRBV29-1 to TRBJ2-1, with a tentative D call TRBD2 (5 bases). The V gene lost 7 bases and the J gene lost 9 bases, with 16 bases spanning the gap. Per germline, CDR1 SQVTM and CDR2 ANQGSEA. The CDR3 covers 12 residues.

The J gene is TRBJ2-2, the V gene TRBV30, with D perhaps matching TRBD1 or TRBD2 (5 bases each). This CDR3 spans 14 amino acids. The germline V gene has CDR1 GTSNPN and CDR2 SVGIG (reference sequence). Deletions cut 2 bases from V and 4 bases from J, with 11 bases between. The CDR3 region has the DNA TGTGCCTGGAGTAAGGGGACGGCCACCGGGGAGCTGTTTTTT. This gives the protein CAWSKGTATGELFF.

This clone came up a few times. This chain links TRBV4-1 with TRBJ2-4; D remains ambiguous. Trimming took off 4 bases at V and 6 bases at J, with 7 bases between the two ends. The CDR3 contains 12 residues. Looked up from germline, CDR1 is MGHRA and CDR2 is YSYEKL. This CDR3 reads CASSPDGNIQYF. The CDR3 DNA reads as TGCGCCAGCAGCCCGGACGGAAACATTCAGTACTTC.